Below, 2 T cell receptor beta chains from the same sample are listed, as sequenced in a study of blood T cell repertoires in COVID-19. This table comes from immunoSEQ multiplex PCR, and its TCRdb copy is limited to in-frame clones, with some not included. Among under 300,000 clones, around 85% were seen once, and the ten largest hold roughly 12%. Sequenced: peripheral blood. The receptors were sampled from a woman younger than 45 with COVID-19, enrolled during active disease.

CDR3 sequence reads: CASSRTRGGAGETQYF. CDR3 in DNA: TGTGCCAGCTCCAGAACCCGCGGGGGGGCCGGTGAGACCCAGTACTTC. This chain joins TRBV18 and TRBJ2-5; 9 bases are a match to TRBD2. Germline V gene data show CDR1 as KGHSH and CDR2 as LQKENI. CDR3 length equals 16 residues. V lost 6 bases, J lost 5 bases, and 13 bases stayed unmatched.

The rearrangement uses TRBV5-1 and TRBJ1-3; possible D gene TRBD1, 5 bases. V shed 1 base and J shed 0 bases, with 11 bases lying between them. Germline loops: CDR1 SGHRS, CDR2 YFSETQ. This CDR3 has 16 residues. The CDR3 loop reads CASSLSGGNSGNTIYF. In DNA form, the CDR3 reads TGCGCCAGCAGCTTGTCCGGGGGGAACTCTGGAAACACCATATATTTT.